The 30 T cell receptor beta chains below were found in one sample sequenced in a study of Ad26.COV2.S vaccination and SARS-CoV-2 variants. The treatment denotes: roughly 18 received Ad26.COV2.S at low or high dose, single or two shots; about 5 received placebo; per-sample allocation not given. Specimens were obtained on day 63 following the first vaccine or placebo injection. Method: immunoSEQ multiplex PCR; TCRdb's copy keeps in-frame clones and lacks some. The sample consists of some 350,000 clones, 85% to 90% of them appearing once. The sample consisted of peripheral blood, taken in a trial of Ad26.COV2.S vaccine versus placebo. These receptors were obtained from a person between 18 and 65 years old who received the Ad26.COV2.S COVID-19 vaccine or a placebo.

The chain links TRBV19 to TRBJ1-6, with 9 bases matching TRBD1. This CDR3 has 16 residues. Germline V CDR1 and CDR2: LNHDA, SQIVND (reference sequence). V lost 5 bases to trimming and J lost 2 bases; unmatched junction nucleotides: 4. CDR3 in DNA: TGTGCCAGTAGTGACCGGACAGGGGCCTATAATTCACCCCTCCACTTT. Protein sequence: CASSDRTGAYNSPLHF.

The chain links TRBV19 to TRBJ1-1; D ambiguous. The CDR3 spans 13 residues. V was trimmed by 6 bases and J by 1 base, leaving 9 bases between them. Germline-derived CDR1 and CDR2 are LNHDA and SQIVND (reference sequence). In DNA, the CDR3 is TGTGCCAGTAGAAAAACATCGAACACTGAAGCTTTCTTT. This encodes CASRKTSNTEAFF.

This chain uses TRBV10-3 with TRBJ1-2; D is ambiguous. Trimming stripped 2 bases from V and 8 bases from J, with 15 bases between. Looked up from germline, CDR1 is ENHRY and CDR2 is SYGVKD. The CDR3 has 14 residues. The CDR3 is CAISEPYKVKGYTF. The DNA for the CDR3 is TGTGCCATCAGTGAGCCTTACAAGGTTAAGGGCTACACCTTC.

This chain links TRBV3-1 (or the pseudogene TRBV3-2) with TRBJ2-3; D call uncertain. The CDR3 covers 18 residues. Trimming took off 2 bases at V and 0 bases at J, with 18 bases between the two ends. Germline loops: CDR1 LGHDT, CDR2 YNNKEL (reference sequence). The CDR3 DNA follows: TGTGCCAGCAGCCAACGCGAACCTTGGGTAACTAGCACAGATACGCAGTATTTT. It translates to CASSQREPWVTSTDTQYF.

The J gene is TRBJ1-2, the V gene TRBV19; tentative D call: TRBD1 (5 bases). Germline-derived CDR1 and CDR2 are LNHDA and SQIVND (reference sequence). V lost 2 bases and J lost 2, with 9 bases in between. The CDR3 has 14 residues. CDR3 sequence (DNA): TGTGCCAGTAGTATAAGAGGGGCCAACTATGGCTACACCTTC. Amino acids: CASSIRGANYGYTF. Drawing the rest from reference TRBV19 and TRBJ1-2, the complete variable domain is DGGITQSPKYLFRKEGQNVTLSCEQNLNHDAMYWYRQDPGQGLRLIYYSQIVNDFQKGDIAEGYSVSREKKESFPLTVTSAQKNPTAFYLCASSIRGANYGYTFGSGTRLTVV.

This chain links TRBV7-9 with TRBJ1-2; possibly TRBD1 for D (6 bases). Germline CDR1 and CDR2: SEHNR and FQNEAQ (reference sequence). The CDR3 totals 16 residues. Trimming took 4 bases from V and 3 from J, leaving 18 bases between them. DNA of the CDR3: TGTGCCAGCAGCTCTCACGGGGACAACTCCTACTATGGCTACACCTTC. It yields the protein CASSSHGDNSYYGYTF. The full variable domain, its missing parts supplied by reference TRBV7-9 and TRBJ1-2, is DTGVSQNPRHKITKRGQNVTFRCDPISEHNRLYWYRQTLGQGPEFLTYFQNEAQLEKSRLLSDRFSAERPKGSFSTLEIQRTEQGDSAMYLCASSSHGDNSYYGYTFGSGTRLTVV.

This chain links TRBV25-1 with TRBJ1-1; D is unclear. Trimming took 1 base from V and 1 from J, leaving 10 bases between them. The CDR3 sequence is 15 residues long. Germline assignment: CDR1 MGHDK and CDR2 SYGVNS. DNA of the CDR3: TGTGCCAGCAGTGAATTCGAGGGCTCGAACACTGAAGCTTTCTTT. Translated: CASSEFEGSNTEAFF.

The CDR3 loop reads CAWSNQRSGTIYF. The DNA for the CDR3 is TGTGCCTGGAGTAACCAACGTTCGGGCACCATATATTTT. This chain joins TRBV30 and TRBJ1-3; no clear D gene. V shed 2 bases and J shed 9 bases, with 14 bases lying between them. Germline V gene lookup returns CDR1 GTSNPN and CDR2 SVGIG (reference sequence). The length of the CDR3 is 13 residues.

This clone was seen more than once but under ten times. The rearrangement links TRBV11-2 to TRBJ2-7; 8 positions agree with TRBD1. After removal of 3 bases from V and 3 bases from J, the junction contained 4 bases not matched to a gene. The CDR3 spans 14 residues. From germline, CDR1 is SGHAT and CDR2 FQNNGV. The CDR3: CASSFWTGSYEQYF. CDR3 nucleotides: TGTGCCAGCAGCTTTTGGACAGGGAGCTACGAGCAGTACTTC.

The chain has TRBV5-1 and TRBJ2-2; no reliable D call. In germline, CDR1 is SGHRS, CDR2 YFSETQ. V was shortened by 5 bases and J by 5 bases, with 13 bases between the two germline ends. This CDR3 region has 14 residues. CDR3 sequence: CASSLTPVTGELFF. In DNA, the CDR3 is TGCGCCAGCAGTCTCACCCCGGTAACCGGGGAGCTGTTTTTT.

The chain links TRBV30 to TRBJ2-5; 7 bases are a match to TRBD1. CDR3 length equals 17 residues. The germline V gene has CDR1 GTSNPN and CDR2 SVGIG (reference sequence). Unmatched junction bases numbered 17, after V lost 3 bases and J lost 4 bases. CDR3 protein: CAWSTDRESFLGETQYF. CDR3 coding DNA: TGTGCCTGGAGCACAGACAGGGAGAGTTTTCTTGGAGAGACCCAGTACTTC.

The V and J genes are TRBV5-1 and TRBJ2-1; D remains unclear. From germline, CDR1 is SGHRS and CDR2 YFSETQ. The CDR3 has 11 amino acids. Trimming shortened V by 4 bases and J by 4 bases, and 3 bases separated the two germline ends. CDR3 sequence reads: CASSEYNEQFF. In DNA, the CDR3 is TGCGCCAGCAGCGAGTACAATGAGCAGTTCTTC. The full variable domain, completed using reference TRBV5-1 and TRBJ2-1, is KAGVTQTPRYLIKTRGQQVTLSCSPISGHRSVSWYQQTPGQGLQFLFEYFSETQRNKGNFPGRFSGRQFSNSRSEMNVSTLELGDSALYLCASSEYNEQFFGPGTRLTVL.

The J gene is TRBJ2-7, the V gene TRBV5-1, with 7 bases that match TRBD2. This CDR3 spans 14 amino acids. V gave up 2 bases and J gave up 2 bases; unmatched junction bases: 4. CDR1 and CDR2 (germline): SGHRS, YFSETQ. The CDR3 reads CASSFTGTTYEQYF. The DNA of the CDR3 is TGCGCCAGCAGCTTTACGGGGACTACCTACGAGCAGTACTTC.

The gene calls are TRBV3-1 (or the pseudogene TRBV3-2) and TRBJ1-2; 7 bases align to TRBD1. Germline trimming cut 3 bases from V and 6 bases from J; bases unmatched to any gene: 7. Germline CDR1 LGHDT, CDR2 YNNKEL (reference sequence). This CDR3 region has 14 residues. For the CDR3, the DNA is TGTGCCAGCAGCCACTTAGACAGGGAGGATGGCTACACCTTC. Protein sequence: CASSHLDREDGYTF.

The chain combines TRBV18 with TRBJ2-1; 8 bases line up with TRBD2. The V segment lost 5 bases and the J segment 8 bases; nucleotides outside the gene matches: 11. This CDR3 contains 15 residues. CDR1 and CDR2 from the germline V gene are KGHSH and LQKENI. As DNA, the CDR3 is TGTGCCAGCTCATCCTTAAACCGGGAGGGCTATGAGCAGTTCTTC. It yields the protein CASSSLNREGYEQFF.

The chain links TRBV21-1 to TRBJ2-7; the DNA was not compared with TRBD1, the D call given in the table. Matching the DNA end better, TRBJ2-5 makes the J call doubtful. TRBV21-1 is termed a pseudogene. The CDR3 totals 13 residues. The DNA for the CDR3 is TGTGCCAGCAGCAAGTCAGGGCAAGAGACCCAGTACTTC. Its protein is CASSKSGQETQYF.

The V call is TRBV11-2, the J call TRBJ2-7; D uncertain. The CDR3 runs to 12 residues. Per germline, CDR1 SGHAT and CDR2 FQNNGV. V was cut by 5 bases and J by 0 bases, with 5 bases left in between. The CDR3 protein is CASSHSSYEQYV. The CDR3 nucleotides read TGTGCCAGCAGCCACAGCTCCTACGAGCAGTACGTC.

The gene calls are TRBV7-9 and TRBJ2-7; D is undetermined. The ends were cut back, 1 base at V and 2 bases at J, with 6 bases in the middle. The length of the CDR3 is 13 residues. CDR1 is SEHNR and CDR2 is FQNEAQ in the germline V gene (reference sequence). The CDR3 coding sequence is TGTGCCAGCAGCTTAGGTTTGGCCTACGAGCAGTACGTC. This sequence encodes CASSLGLAYEQYV.

The chain employs TRBV11-2 and TRBJ2-3; 9 bases are shared with TRBD2. In germline, CDR1 is SGHAT, CDR2 FQNNGV. The ends lost 4 bases at V and 2 bases at J; junction bases unmatched: 7. The CDR3 spans 16 residues. The CDR3 sequence is CASSSFLAGHTDTQYF. DNA for the CDR3: TGTGCCAGCAGCTCCTTCCTAGCGGGGCACACAGATACGCAGTATTTT. Supplemented by reference TRBV11-2 and TRBJ2-3, the full variable domain reads EAGVAQSPRYKIIEKRQSVAFWCNPISGHATLYWYQQILGQGPKLLIQFQNNGVVDDSQLPKDRFSAERLKGVDSTLKIQPAKLEDSAVYLCASSSFLAGHTDTQYFGPGTRLTVL.

The V call is TRBV6-5, the J call TRBJ2-3; weak D call: TRBD2 (5 bases). V lost 4 bases and J lost 1, with 15 bases in between. Germline-derived CDR1 and CDR2 are MNHEY and SVGAGI. The CDR3 is 16 amino acids. The CDR3 nucleotides are TGTGCCAGCAGTTTCAAAACTAGTTTTGGCACAGATACGCAGTATTTT. Translating it yields CASSFKTSFGTDTQYF.

The genes are TRBV13 and TRBJ2-2, with 7 bases aligning to TRBD2. CDR1 is PRHDT and CDR2 is FYEKMQ in the germline V gene (reference sequence). The CDR3 runs to 13 residues. Trimming cost V 2 bases and J 6 bases; bases outside gene matches: 0. The CDR3 here is CASSLRGAGELFF. CDR3 in DNA: TGTGCCAGCAGCTTACGGGGGGCCGGGGAGCTGTTTTTT.

Here the CDR3 DNA reads TGTGCCAGCAGCCCTGGACAGGGCAATGAGCAGTTCTTC. It is translated as CASSPGQGNEQFF. V and J are TRBV11-2 and TRBJ2-1, with TRBD1 matching 8 bases. The V segment lost 5 bases and the J segment 6 bases; nucleotides outside the gene matches: 3. Germline V gives CDR1 SGHAT, CDR2 FQNNGV. The CDR3 contains 13 residues.

The CDR3 bases are TGTGCCAGCAGTTTATCAGTCTATCGCGGGAGTGAGCAGTTCTTC. It specifies CASSLSVYRGSEQFF. The gene calls are TRBV27 and TRBJ2-1, with 7 bases that match TRBD2. The germline V gene has CDR1 MNHEY and CDR2 SMNVEV (reference sequence). The V segment lost 0 bases and the J segment 9 bases; nucleotides outside the gene matches: 8. The CDR3 contains 15 residues.

This clone occurred a few times. The chain carries TRBV4-3 and TRBJ2-6; D unresolved. V lost 0 bases, J lost 0 bases, and 6 bases lay in between. In germline, CDR1 is LGHNA, CDR2 YSLEER. This CDR3 has 16 amino acids. The CDR3 DNA reads TGCGCCAGCAGCCAAGATGTAGCCTCTGGGGCCAACGTCCTGACTTTC. Amino acid sequence: CASSQDVASGANVLTF.

This clone was recorded only once. The chain joins TRBV2 to TRBJ1-1; the match to TRBD1 covers 8 bases. The junction had 7 bases not matched to a gene; V was cut back by 6 bases and J by 7 bases. Germline CDR1 SNHLY, CDR2 FYNNEI. The CDR3 has 13 residues. The CDR3 protein is CASSEGQVDEAFF. The CDR3 nucleotides are TGTGCCAGCAGCGAGGGACAGGTAGATGAAGCTTTCTTT.

Here the CDR3 DNA reads TGTGCCAGCAGTTACGAGTGGCAGGGGGCTGGTGGCTACACCTTC. This codes for CASSYEWQGAGGYTF. The J gene is TRBJ1-2, the V gene TRBV6-6; 8 bases match TRBD1. Per the germline V gene, CDR1 is MNHNY and CDR2 is SVGAGI (reference sequence). V shed 2 bases, J shed 7 bases, and the junction held 9 bases outside the gene matches. CDR3 size: 15 residues.

This sequence joins TRBV27 and TRBJ2-7; TRBD1 matches 7 bases. CDR1 and CDR2 (germline): MNHEY, SMNVEV (reference sequence). V shed 5 bases, J shed 1 base, and the junction held 8 bases outside the gene matches. The CDR3 is made up of 15 amino acids. The CDR3: CASSPSTGPSYEQYF. The CDR3 DNA reads TGTGCCAGCAGTCCCTCGACAGGGCCATCCTACGAGCAGTACTTC.

The chain employs TRBV14 and TRBJ2-3; TRBD2 agrees at 7 bases. The CDR3 is 16 residues long. J was trimmed by 2 bases and V by 2 bases; bases with no gene match: 7. Germline-derived CDR1 and CDR2 are SGHDN and FVKESK. This chain's CDR3 is CASSQLGGSNTDTQYF. The CDR3 coding sequence is TGTGCCAGCAGCCAACTCGGCGGGAGTAACACAGATACGCAGTATTTT.

The V call is TRBV6-5, the J call TRBJ1-1; D is unresolved. With 6 bases removed from V and 4 bases from J, the gap between germline ends came to 18 bases. Germline lookup yields CDR1 MNHEY and CDR2 SVGAGI. CDR3 size: 15 residues. The CDR3 loop reads CASRALGGAGTEAFF. Here the CDR3 DNA reads TGTGCCAGCAGGGCTTTGGGTGGTGCGGGCACTGAAGCTTTCTTT.

The chain couples TRBV6-1 to TRBJ2-2, with D possibly matching TRBD2 (6 bases). In germline, CDR1 is MNHNS, CDR2 SASEGT. The CDR3 covers 10 residues. Trimming stripped 11 bases from V and 6 bases from J, with 7 bases between. The chain's CDR3 is CAGGSGELFF. CDR3 in DNA: TGTGCCGGGGGGTCCGGGGAGCTGTTTTTT.